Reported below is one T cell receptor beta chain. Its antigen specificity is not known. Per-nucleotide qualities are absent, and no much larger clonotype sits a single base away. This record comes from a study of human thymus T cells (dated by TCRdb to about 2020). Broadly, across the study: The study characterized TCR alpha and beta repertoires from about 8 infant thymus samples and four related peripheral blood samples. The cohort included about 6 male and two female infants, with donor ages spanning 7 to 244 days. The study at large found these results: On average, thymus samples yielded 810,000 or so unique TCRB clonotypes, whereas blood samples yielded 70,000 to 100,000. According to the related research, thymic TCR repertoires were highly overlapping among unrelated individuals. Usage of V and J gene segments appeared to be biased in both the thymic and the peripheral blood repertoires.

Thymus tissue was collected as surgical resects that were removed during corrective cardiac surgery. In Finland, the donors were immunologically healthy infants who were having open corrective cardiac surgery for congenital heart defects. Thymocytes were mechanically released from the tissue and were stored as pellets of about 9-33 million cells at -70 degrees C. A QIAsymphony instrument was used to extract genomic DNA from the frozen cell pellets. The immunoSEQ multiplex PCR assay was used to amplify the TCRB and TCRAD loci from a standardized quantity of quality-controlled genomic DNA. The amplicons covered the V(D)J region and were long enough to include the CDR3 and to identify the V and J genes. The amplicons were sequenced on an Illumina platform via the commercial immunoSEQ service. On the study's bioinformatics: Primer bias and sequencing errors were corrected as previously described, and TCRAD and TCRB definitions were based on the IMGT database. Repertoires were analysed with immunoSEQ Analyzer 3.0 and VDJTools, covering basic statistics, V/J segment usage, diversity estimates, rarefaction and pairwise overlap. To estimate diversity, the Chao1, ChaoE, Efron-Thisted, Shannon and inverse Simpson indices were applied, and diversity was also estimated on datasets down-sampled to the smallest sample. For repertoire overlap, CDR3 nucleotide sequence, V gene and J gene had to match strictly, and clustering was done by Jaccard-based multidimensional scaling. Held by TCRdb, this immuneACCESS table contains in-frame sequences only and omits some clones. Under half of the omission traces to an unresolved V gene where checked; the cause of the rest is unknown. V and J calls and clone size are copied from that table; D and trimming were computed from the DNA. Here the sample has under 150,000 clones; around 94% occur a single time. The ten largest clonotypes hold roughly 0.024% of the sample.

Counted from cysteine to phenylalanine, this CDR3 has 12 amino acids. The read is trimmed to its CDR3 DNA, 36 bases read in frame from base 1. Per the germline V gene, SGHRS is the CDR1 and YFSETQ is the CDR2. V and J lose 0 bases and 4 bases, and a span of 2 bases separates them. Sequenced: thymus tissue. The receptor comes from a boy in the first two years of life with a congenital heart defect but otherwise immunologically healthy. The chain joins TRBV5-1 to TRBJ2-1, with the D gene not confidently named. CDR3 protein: CASSLDYNEQFF. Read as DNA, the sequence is TGCGCCAGCAGCTTGGATTACAATGAGCAGTTCTTC.